This entry describes one T cell receptor beta chain. No antigen is known for it. Germline-derived CDR1 and CDR2 are SGHRS and YFSETQ. V lost 1 base and J 6 bases, leaving 16 bases between the germline ends. This CDR3 contains 15 residues. Assay used: immunoSEQ multiplex PCR; TCRdb lists only in-frame clones, some missing. The repertoire includes around 130,000 clones, roughly 89% of them detected once, and 5% to 5.5% sits in the top ten. The data were taken from a study of T cell responses to AZD1222 COVID-19 vaccine. Notes on the study in general: Recipients of AZD1222 seropositive at baseline numbered only five or six. In a largely white British group with more females than males, clonal diversity was possibly underestimated.

This specimen was peripheral blood, taken on day 0 of AZD1222 vaccination. This clonotype was sampled from an adult in good health. The rearrangement uses TRBV5-1 and TRBJ1-2, with D possibly TRBD1 on 5 matching bases. The CDR3 bases are TGCGCCAGCAGCTTGAGGGGTACTCAGTCCGATGGCTACACCTTC. This codes for CASSLRGTQSDGYTF.